This T cell receptor beta chain was documented in a study of OX40 agonist ivuxolimab in advanced cancers. Study in general: Intravenous ivuxolimab at 0.01 to 10 mg/kg was given to patients every 2 weeks. Those enrolled were roughly 85% male, with a mean age of roughly 60 years and ages from about 20 to 90. A history of anti-PD-1, anti-PD-L1 or anti-CTLA-4 therapy was acceptable, and about 37% had some.

The ends were cut back, 8 bases at V and 1 base at J, with 11 bases in the middle. This CDR3 comprises 12 residues. The germline V gene encodes CDR1 SQVTM and CDR2 ANQGSEA. It was autoimmune disease history or systemic immunosuppression that excluded patients. This table comes from immunoSEQ multiplex PCR, and its TCRdb copy is limited to in-frame clones, with some not included. The table lists about 79,000 clones, around 93% of them singletons. This TCR was recovered from an adult with an advanced solid tumor such as melanoma, head and neck, liver or kidney cancer. Sequencing was performed on CD4+ or CD8+ T cells sorted from blood, taken in a trial of the OX40 agonist ivuxolimab. V gene TRBV29-1 combines with J gene TRBJ1-1; D is perhaps TRBD1 (5 bases). CDR3 region: CSLGPSNTEAFF. DNA of the CDR3: TGCAGCCTGGGACCGTCGAACACTGAAGCTTTCTTT.